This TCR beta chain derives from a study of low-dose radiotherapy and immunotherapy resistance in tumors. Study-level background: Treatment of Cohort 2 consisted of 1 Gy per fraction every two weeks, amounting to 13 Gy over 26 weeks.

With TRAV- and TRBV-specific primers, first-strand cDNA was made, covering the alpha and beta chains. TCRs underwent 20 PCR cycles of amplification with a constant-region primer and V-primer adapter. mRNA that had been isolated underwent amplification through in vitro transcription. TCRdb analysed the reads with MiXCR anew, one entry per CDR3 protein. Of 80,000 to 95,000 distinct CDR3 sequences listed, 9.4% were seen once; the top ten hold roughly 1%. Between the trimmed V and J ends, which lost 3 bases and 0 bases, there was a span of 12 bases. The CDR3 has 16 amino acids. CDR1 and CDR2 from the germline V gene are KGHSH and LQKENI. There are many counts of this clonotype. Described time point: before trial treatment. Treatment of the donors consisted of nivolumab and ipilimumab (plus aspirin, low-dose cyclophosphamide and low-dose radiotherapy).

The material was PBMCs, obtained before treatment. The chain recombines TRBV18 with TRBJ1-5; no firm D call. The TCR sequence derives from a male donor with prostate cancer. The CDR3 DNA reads TGTGCCAGCTCACCTGAGGACCTTTATAGCAATCAGCCCCAGCATTTT. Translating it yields CASSPEDLYSNQPQHF. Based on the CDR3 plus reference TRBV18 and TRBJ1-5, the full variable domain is NAGVMQNPRHLVRRRGQEARLRCSPMKGHSHVYWYRQLPEEGLKFMVYLQKENIIDESGMPKERFSAEFPKEGPSILRIQQVVRGDSAAYFCASSPEDLYSNQPQHFGDGTRLSIL.